This entry lists 23 T cell receptor beta chains sequenced from one sample in a study of glioma-infiltrating T cells. Amplification of TCR alpha and beta CDR3 regions from RNA used iRepertoire nested multiplex PCR. MiXCR, applied by TCRdb to the multiplex PCR reads, yields one record per CDR3 protein. The sample carries some 180,000 distinct CDR3 sequences, approximately 30% recorded once. The material sequenced was glioma tissue, nonneoplastic brain tissue, or PBMCs (not recorded which). Every receptor here comes from a human donor with low-grade glioma or glioblastoma, undergoing nonglioma brain surgery, or in good health (not recorded which).

This clonotype came up many times. V is TRBV6-9 and J is TRBJ2-3; 10 bases fit TRBD2. The J segment lost 2 bases and the V segment lost 0 bases, leaving 2 bases of the junction unmatched. Germline V lookup: CDR1 MNHGY, CDR2 SVAAGI. The CDR3 length is 16 residues. CDR3 nucleotides: TGTGCCAGCAGTTATTCGACTAGCGGGTTCACAGATACGCAGTATTTT. Translation: CASSYSTSGFTDTQYF.

This clonotype appeared many times. As DNA, the CDR3 is TGTGCCAGCAGTTTATACAGGGTATTGAATTCACCCCTCCACTTT. Translation: CASSLYRVLNSPLHF. The chain joins TRBV28 to TRBJ1-6, with TRBD1 as a possible D gene (6 bases). The CDR3 length is 15 residues. V shed 1 base and J shed 7 bases, with 11 bases lying between them. Germline lookup yields CDR1 MDHEN and CDR2 SYDVKM.

At least ten counts were recorded for this clonotype. The chain couples TRBV4-2 to TRBJ1-5; D is possibly TRBD1 (5 bases). The length of the CDR3 is 15 residues. The germline V and J ends were trimmed by 4 bases and 5 bases, with 15 bases remaining between them. Looked up from germline, CDR1 is LGHNA and CDR2 is YNFKEQ. The CDR3 loop reads CASSPYEGTDQPQHF. DNA for the CDR3: TGTGCCAGCAGCCCCTATGAGGGGACGGATCAGCCCCAGCATTTT.

This clonotype has at least ten counts. V gene TRBV27 combines with J gene TRBJ2-5; 14 positions agree with TRBD2. With 5 bases clipped from V and 5 bases from J, the junction kept 10 bases outside the gene matches. The germline V gene encodes CDR1 MNHEY and CDR2 SMNVEV (reference sequence). The CDR3 length is 17 residues. The chain's CDR3 is CASSLGQGLAGVETQYF. CDR3 bases: TGTGCCAGCAGTCTCGGACAGGGACTAGCGGGAGTGGAGACCCAGTACTTC.

The chain has TRBV9 and TRBJ2-7; 15 nucleotides line up with TRBD2. V lost 4 bases and J lost 3; bases outside the gene matches: 5. Germline loops: CDR1 SGDLS, CDR2 YYNGEE. This CDR3 is built from 16 residues. The CDR3 spells CASSPGLAGGNYEQYF. CDR3 nucleotides: TGTGCCAGCAGCCCCGGACTAGCGGGGGGGAACTACGAGCAGTACTTC.

Many counts were recorded for this clonotype. The chain employs TRBV7-6 and TRBJ2-1, with D hard to call. V dropped 0 bases and J dropped 5 bases, with 11 bases sitting between them. The CDR3 spans 15 residues. Germline lookup yields CDR1 SGHVS and CDR2 FNYEAQ. CDR3 sequence: CASSLAPSPHNEQFF. CDR3 DNA sequence: TGTGCCAGCAGCTTAGCGCCCAGCCCTCACAATGAGCAGTTCTTC.

This clonotype was seen at least ten times. The chain combines TRBV15 with TRBJ1-5; no clear D. This CDR3 region has 15 residues. V was shortened by 9 bases and J by 3 bases, with 18 bases between the two germline ends. Germline lookup yields CDR1 LNHNV and CDR2 YYDKDF (reference sequence). CDR3 coding DNA: TGTGCCACTTCCCCGGGGAGGGATAACAATCAGCCCCAGCATTTT. It yields the protein CATSPGRDNNQPQHF.

This clonotype was counted ten times or more. The gene calls are TRBV7-2 and TRBJ2-5, with TRBD1 matching 8 bases. Germline V gene sequence: CDR1 SGHTA, CDR2 FQGNSA. J was trimmed by 3 bases and V by 5 bases; bases with no gene match: 8. CDR3 length equals 15 residues. CDR3 DNA: TGTGCCAGCAGCGAATGGACAGGGTGGGAAGAGACCCAGTACTTC. It yields the protein CASSEWTGWEETQYF.

With regard to this clonotype: The germline gene is not matched at one end of the junction; a read error may be the cause. The chain has TRBV7-2 and TRBJ2-3; D is unclear. Germline loops: CDR1 SGHTA, CDR2 FQGNSA. The CDR3 runs to 11 residues. Written as DNA, the CDR3 is TGTGCCAGCAGCGTTACAGATACGGAGTATTTC. It yields the protein CASSVTDTEYF. The variable domain in full, with the rest retrieved from reference TRBV7-2 and TRBJ2-3, is GAGVSQSPSNKVTEKGKDVELRCDPISGHTALYWYRQSLGQGLEFLIYFQGNSAPDKSGLPSDRFSAERTGGSVSTLTIQRTQQEDSAVYLCASSVTDTEYFGPGTRLTVL.

The V call is TRBV24-1, the J call TRBJ1-2, with 10 bases lining up with TRBD1. This CDR3 is built from 16 residues. V shed 4 bases, J shed 3 bases, and the junction held 7 bases outside the gene matches. Germline lookup yields CDR1 KGHDR and CDR2 SFDVKD. The CDR3 coding sequence is TGTGCCACCAGTGACCCGACAGGGGGCTTCGACTATGGCTACACCTTC. As protein: CATSDPTGGFDYGYTF.

The chain recombines TRBV25-1 with TRBJ2-2; TRBD2 is a possible D gene (5 bases). The CDR3 runs to 14 residues. Per the germline V gene, CDR1 is MGHDK and CDR2 is SYGVNS. Trimming took 3 bases from V and 6 from J, leaving 11 bases between them. The CDR3 here is CASSEFRRAGELFF. DNA for the CDR3: TGTGCCAGCAGTGAGTTTCGGCGGGCCGGGGAGCTGTTTTTT.

This clonotype was observed a handful of times. The chain employs TRBV2 and TRBJ1-5; no clear D. Germline V gives CDR1 SNHLY, CDR2 FYNNEI. The CDR3 loop spans 15 amino acids. Trimming left V 3 bases short and J 0 bases short, with 9 bases between. CDR3 coding DNA: TGTGCCAGCAGTGATTCGTGGAGTAGCAATCAGCCCCAGCATTTT. Translation gives CASSDSWSSNQPQHF.

This clonotype was seen ten or more times. The chain couples TRBV10-3 to TRBJ2-5; 11 nucleotides match TRBD2. Trimming took 8 bases from V and 4 from J; bases not matched to a gene: 0. Germline CDR1 is ENHRY and CDR2 is SYGVKD. The CDR3 length is 12 residues. CDR3: CAIGLAGETQYF. For the CDR3, the DNA is TGTGCCATCGGACTAGCGGGAGAGACCCAGTACTTC.

To note about this clonotype: A single base separates this from a much larger clone, so it may be a read error. The chain couples TRBV12-5 to TRBJ2-3, with TRBD2 matching 7 bases. The CDR3 is 17 amino acids. Per germline, CDR1 LGHNT and CDR2 FRNRAP. The CDR3 nucleotides are TGTGCTAGTGGTGTACTTCTAGCGGTGAGATCCACAGGTACGCAGTATTTT. Translation: CASGVLLAVRSTGTQYF.

The V gene is TRBV12-3 or TRBV12-4, the J gene TRBJ2-3, with no clear D. The J call could be wrong; TRBJ1-5 is a better fit for the DNA end. CDR3 size: 12 residues. The CDR3 coding sequence is TGTGCCAGCAGTCCTCGAGGAGATACGCAGCATTTT. Translation gives CASSPRGDTQHF.

This clonotype was observed many times. The V call is TRBV7-2, the J call TRBJ2-3, with D perhaps matching TRBD1 (7 bases). CDR3 length equals 19 residues. Germline lookup yields CDR1 SGHTA and CDR2 FQGNSA. V lost 4 bases and J lost 0, with 23 bases in between. The CDR3 DNA is TGTGCCAGCAGCTCAAGCTCCCCTATCAGGGGGGCTAGCACAGATACGCAGTATTTT. This codes for CASSSSSPIRGASTDTQYF.

This clonotype was detected a few times. The chain uses TRBV29-1 and TRBJ2-7, with 9 bases aligning to TRBD2. Per germline, CDR1 SQVTM and CDR2 ANQGSEA. V lost 2 bases to trimming and J lost 3 bases; unmatched junction nucleotides: 5. The CDR3 has 14 amino acids. This CDR3 reads CSVEKETSGYEQYF. The CDR3 bases are TGCAGCGTTGAAAAGGAGACTAGCGGCTACGAGCAGTACTTC.

In this sample, this clonotype turned up many times. The DNA for the CDR3 is TGTGCCAGCAGTTCACCGCCAGGGGCGCGGTCTAGCGGGGCTTCCTACAATGAGCAGTTCTTC. Residues: CASSSPPGARSSGASYNEQFF. This sequence joins TRBV28 and TRBJ2-1, with TRBD2 matching 9 bases. There are 21 residues in the CDR3. Trimming at V came to 4 bases and at J to 1 base, leaving 20 bases not matched to a gene. The germline V gene encodes CDR1 MDHEN and CDR2 SYDVKM. The whole variable domain, remainder taken from reference TRBV28 and TRBJ2-1, is DVKVTQSSRYLVKRTGEKVFLECVQDMDHENMFWYRQDPGLGLRLIYFSYDVKMKEKGDIPEGYSVSREKKERFSLILESASTNQTSMYLCASSSPPGARSSGASYNEQFFGPGTRLTVL.

This clonotype was observed many times. The CDR3 nucleotides are TGTGCCAGCAGTCCAGGACAGGGCTTTAATTCACCCCTCCACTTT. The encoded protein is CASSPGQGFNSPLHF. V gene TRBV27 combines with J gene TRBJ1-6; 8 bases are a match to TRBD1. Germline V gene data show CDR1 as MNHEY and CDR2 as SMNVEV (reference sequence). The V gene end was trimmed by 5 bases and the J gene end by 6 bases; junction bases not matched to a gene: 6. This CDR3 spans 15 amino acids.

This clonotype was seen at least ten times. J is TRBJ2-3 and V is TRBV6-1, with 8 bases identical to TRBD1. With 7 bases clipped from V and 4 bases from J, the junction kept 13 bases outside the gene matches. The CDR3 spans 16 residues. The V gene's germline CDR1 is MNHNS and CDR2 SASEGT. CDR3 DNA: TGTGCCAGCACCCGTCTGAGGACAGGGTTGGCAGATACGCAGTATTTT. Its translation is CASTRLRTGLADTQYF.

Concerning this clonotype itself: Possible read error: a much larger clone is one base away. CDR3 region: CASSKTGGDSSLHF. For the CDR3, the DNA is TGTGCCAGTAGTAAGACAGGGGGTGATTCATCCCTCCACTTT. This chain joins TRBV19 and TRBJ1-6, with 9 nucleotides matching TRBD1. The CDR3 is 14 residues long. Germline-derived CDR1 and CDR2 are LNHDA and SQIVND (reference sequence).

This clonotype was found many times. The chain joins TRBV4-3 to TRBJ2-7; TRBD2 is a possible D gene (6 bases). The CDR3 totals 14 residues. Germline assignment: CDR1 LGHNA and CDR2 YSLEER. V gave up 7 bases and J gave up 7 bases, with 20 bases separating them. CDR3 sequence (DNA): TGCGCCAGCATGATTAGCGGATCGTATTGGGAGCAGTACTTC. This encodes CASMISGSYWEQYF.

The chain recombines TRBV5-4 with TRBJ1-1; possible D gene TRBD1, 5 bases. Germline loops: CDR1 SGHNT, CDR2 YYREEE (reference sequence). Trimming shortened V by 2 bases and J by 2 bases, and 10 bases separated the two germline ends. The CDR3 has 14 amino acids. CDR3: CASSFGADNTEAFF. The CDR3, as DNA: TGTGCCAGCAGCTTCGGGGCGGATAACACTGAAGCTTTCTTT.